This TCR beta chain was documented in a study of blood T cell repertoires in COVID-19 (dated by TCRdb to about 2020). Regarding the study in general: Collaborator samples came from the United States, Italy and Spain and covered acute and convalescent phases of COVID-19. The prospective study material was composed of cDNA or gDNA derived from T cells, B-cell-depleted T cells, or PBMCs. A de-identified subject ID, COVID-19 status, age in years and sex were almost always included in the sample metadata. Subjects who had been exposed to COVID-19, were actively infected with it, or had recovered from it provided the deeply sampled blood TCRbeta repertoires that made up the dataset. Where available, HLA class I and class II types were taken from metadata supplied by the sample provider and were not determined by assay-based typing. The repertoires were released in a freely available public database meant as a resource for research on the immune response to SARS-CoV-2. Samples came from the ongoing ImmuneRACE study (first 160 participants) plus 1,254 subjects from 6 global collaborators.

TCRbeta CDR3 regions were amplified from genomic DNA by means of the immunoSEQ Assay, a bias-controlled multiplex PCR. The original methods were these. Within the assay, amplification of reference gene primers was used to estimate how many nucleated cells each sample contained. To quantify the absolute abundance of each unique TCRbeta CDR3 rearrangement, sequence reads were collapsed and filtered. For each sample, productive Simpson clonality was calculated as the square root of Simpson's diversity index over productive rearrangements. In TCRdb, the immuneACCESS table is reduced to in-frame sequences with V and J assigned. These tables do not hold every clone; where another copy was compared, an unresolved V gene accounts for under half, and the others remain unexplained. The DNA gave D and trimming, while V, J and clone size come from that table. This sample gives some 70,000 clones in total; around 87% of them show up just once. Around 6.7% of the sample comes from the top ten.

Details on this clone: No antigen is known for it. Base qualities are not provided; no much larger clone lies one nucleotide away.

Each collaborating institution followed its own protocols to collect whole blood in K2EDTA tubes. For TCRbeta analysis, collaborators shipped samples as frozen whole blood, isolated PBMCs, or DNA extracted from either of those sample types. Results and caveats for the whole study, not just this receptor: The amount of clinical and demographic metadata varied by source and participant and was provided uncurated.

The CDR3 covers 16 residues, taking in both the cysteine and the phenylalanine. The only DNA kept is the CDR3, 48 bases in frame from the first base. Unmatched junction bases come to 9, with V trimmed by 7 bases and J by 4 bases. The germline V gene yields SGDLS for CDR1 and YYNGEE for CDR2. The origin of this receptor is a man aged 50 or older with active COVID-19. The chain is made from TRBV9 and TRBJ2-5, with 14 bases matching TRBD2. Sequencing used peripheral blood. The CDR3 reads as follows: CASGRLAGGPGETQYF. The sequenced DNA is TGTGCCAGCGGTAGACTAGCGGGAGGGCCTGGAGAGACCCAGTACTTC.